Listed below are T cell receptor beta chains from one sample, sequenced in a study of cytomegalovirus exposure and HLA in healthy donors. TCRdb keeps only in-frame clones here, not all; method: immunoSEQ multiplex PCR. The sample lists fewer than 400,000 clones; approximately 85% were seen once. Sequenced: PBMCs. These receptors were taken from a man aged 30 to 39 in good health and CMV-seronegative. Each CDR3 is given without its conserved first and last residue. Fields, in order: J gene, V gene, CDR3 protein.

TRBJ1-5 | TRBV10-3 | AISAQGPSDQPQH
TRBJ1-6 | TRBV7-9 | ASSQVGAQDNSPLH
TRBJ2-7 | TRBV5-4 | ASSLELAGVEQY
TRBJ2-7 | TRBV16 | ASSQGILNEQY
TRBJ2-1 | TRBV18 | ASSPVGTSGGKQF
TRBJ2-2 | TRBV19 | ASSITGVSTGELF
TRBJ1-1 | TRBV18 | ASSPTAEGTEAF
TRBJ1-1 | TRBV7-9 | ASSHPGEGAF
TRBJ1-1 | TRBV4-3 | ASSQDYRGGSEAF
TRBJ1-6 | TRBV30 | AWSLDSLNSPLH
TRBJ1-2 | TRBV18 | ASSPGQGGRYGYT
TRBJ1-1 | TRBV7-2 | ASSQGQTPRATEAF
TRBJ2-2 | TRBV6-5 | ASSYWGPGELF
TRBJ2-5 | TRBV19 | ASTMGQGSETQY
TRBJ2-3 | TRBV4-1 | ASSHRIAGGSDTQY
TRBJ2-1 | TRBV25-1 | ASSERRPMGNEQF
TRBJ1-2 | TRBV19 | ASSIWGEGNYGYT
TRBJ2-7 | TRBV5-1 | ASSLDGGAYEQY
TRBJ1-1 | TRBV15 | ATSDRRQGTMNTEAF
TRBJ2-7 | TRBV11-2 | ASSFLGQGGKQY
TRBJ1-2 | TRBV27 | ASSLSVRDYGYT
TRBJ2-7 | TRBV4-1 | ASSRKPTGESYEQY
TRBJ1-2 | TRBV18 | ASSQGRGHYGYT
TRBJ1-5 | TRBV2 | ASSANRVDQPQH
TRBJ1-1 | TRBV6-1 | ASSAGVEAF
TRBJ2-7 | TRBV15 | ATSRSPRQGSYEQY
TRBJ1-2 | TRBV2 | ASSLGGVDYGYT